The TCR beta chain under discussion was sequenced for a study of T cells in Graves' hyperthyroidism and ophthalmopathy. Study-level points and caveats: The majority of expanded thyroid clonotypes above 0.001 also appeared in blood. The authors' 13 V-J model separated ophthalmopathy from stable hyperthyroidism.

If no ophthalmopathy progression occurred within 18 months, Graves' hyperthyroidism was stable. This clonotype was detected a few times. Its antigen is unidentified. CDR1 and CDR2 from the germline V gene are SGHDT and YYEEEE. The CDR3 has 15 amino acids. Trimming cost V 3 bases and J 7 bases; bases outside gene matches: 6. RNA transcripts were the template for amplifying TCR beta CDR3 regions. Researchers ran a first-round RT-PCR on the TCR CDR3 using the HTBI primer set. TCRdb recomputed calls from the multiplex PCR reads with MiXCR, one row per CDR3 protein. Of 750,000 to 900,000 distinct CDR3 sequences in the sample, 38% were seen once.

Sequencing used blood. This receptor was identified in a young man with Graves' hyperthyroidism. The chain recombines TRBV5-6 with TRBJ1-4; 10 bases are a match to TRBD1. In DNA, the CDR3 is TGTGCCAGCAGCTCCGTCAGGGACAGGGGTGAAAAACTGTTTTTT. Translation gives CASSSVRDRGEKLFF.